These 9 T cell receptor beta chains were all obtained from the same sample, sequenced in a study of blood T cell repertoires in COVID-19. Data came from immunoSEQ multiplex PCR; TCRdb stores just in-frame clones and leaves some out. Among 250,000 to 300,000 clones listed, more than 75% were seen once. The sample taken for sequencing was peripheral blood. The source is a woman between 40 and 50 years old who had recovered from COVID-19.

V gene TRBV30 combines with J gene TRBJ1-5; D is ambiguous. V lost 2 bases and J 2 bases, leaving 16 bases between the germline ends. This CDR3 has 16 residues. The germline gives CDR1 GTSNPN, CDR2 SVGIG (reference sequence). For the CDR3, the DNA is TGTGCCTGGAGTAAGACACCGCCGGTAGGCAATCAGCCCCAGCATTTT. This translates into CAWSKTPPVGNQPQHF.

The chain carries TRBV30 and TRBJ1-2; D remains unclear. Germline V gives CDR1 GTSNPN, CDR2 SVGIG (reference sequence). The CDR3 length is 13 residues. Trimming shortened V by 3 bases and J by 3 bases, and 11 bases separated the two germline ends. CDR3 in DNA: TGTGCCTGGAGCCCCCGCGGGGACTATGGCTACACCTTC. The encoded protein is CAWSPRGDYGYTF.

This CDR3 is CASSLAARGPYEQYF. The CDR3 DNA sequence: TGTGCCAGCAGCTTGGCGGCCCGCGGTCCTTACGAGCAGTACTTC. V and J are TRBV7-6 and TRBJ2-7; D ambiguous. The CDR3 loop spans 15 amino acids. V was trimmed by 3 bases and J by 4 bases, leaving 16 bases between them. The germline V gene encodes CDR1 SGHVS and CDR2 FNYEAQ.

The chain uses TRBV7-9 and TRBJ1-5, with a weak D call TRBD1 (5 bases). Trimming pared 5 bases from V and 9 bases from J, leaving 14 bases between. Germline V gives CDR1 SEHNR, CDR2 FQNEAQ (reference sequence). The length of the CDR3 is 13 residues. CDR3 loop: CASSPGTRGPQHF. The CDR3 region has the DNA TGTGCCAGCAGCCCAGGGACTCGGGGGCCCCAGCATTTT.

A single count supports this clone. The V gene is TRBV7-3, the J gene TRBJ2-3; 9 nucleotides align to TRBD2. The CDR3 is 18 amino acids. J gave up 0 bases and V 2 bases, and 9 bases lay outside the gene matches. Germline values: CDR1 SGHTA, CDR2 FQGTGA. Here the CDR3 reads CASSLVGASGKSTDTQYF. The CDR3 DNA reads TGTGCCAGCAGCTTAGTGGGGGCTAGCGGGAAAAGCACAGATACGCAGTATTTT.

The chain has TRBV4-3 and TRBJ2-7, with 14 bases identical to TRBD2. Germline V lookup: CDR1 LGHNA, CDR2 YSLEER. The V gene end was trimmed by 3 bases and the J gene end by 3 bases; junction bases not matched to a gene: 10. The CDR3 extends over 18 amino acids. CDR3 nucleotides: TGCGCCAGCAGCCACCCCGGGACTAGCGGGAGTTGGGTCTACGAGCAGTACTTC. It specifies CASSHPGTSGSWVYEQYF.

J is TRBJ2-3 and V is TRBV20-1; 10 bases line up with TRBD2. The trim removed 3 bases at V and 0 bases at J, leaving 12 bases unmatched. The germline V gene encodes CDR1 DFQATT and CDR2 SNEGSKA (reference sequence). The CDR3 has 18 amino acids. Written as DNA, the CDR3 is TGCAGTGCTAGTCGGGCTAGCGGGGGACGTACTAGCACAGATACGCAGTATTTT. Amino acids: CSASRASGGRTSTDTQYF.

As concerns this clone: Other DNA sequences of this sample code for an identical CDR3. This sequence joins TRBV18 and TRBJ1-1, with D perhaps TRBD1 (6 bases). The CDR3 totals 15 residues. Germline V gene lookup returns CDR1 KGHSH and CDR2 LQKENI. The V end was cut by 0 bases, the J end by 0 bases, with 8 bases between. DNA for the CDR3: TGTGCCAGCTCACCACCGACAGGCCTGAACACTGAAGCTTTCTTT. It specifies CASSPPTGLNTEAFF.

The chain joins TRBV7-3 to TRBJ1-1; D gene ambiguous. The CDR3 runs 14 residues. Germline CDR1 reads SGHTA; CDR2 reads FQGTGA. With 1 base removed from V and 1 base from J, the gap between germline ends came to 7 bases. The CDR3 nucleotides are TGTGCCAGCAGCTTAAGCGCAGGGAACACTGAAGCTTTCTTT. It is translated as CASSLSAGNTEAFF.